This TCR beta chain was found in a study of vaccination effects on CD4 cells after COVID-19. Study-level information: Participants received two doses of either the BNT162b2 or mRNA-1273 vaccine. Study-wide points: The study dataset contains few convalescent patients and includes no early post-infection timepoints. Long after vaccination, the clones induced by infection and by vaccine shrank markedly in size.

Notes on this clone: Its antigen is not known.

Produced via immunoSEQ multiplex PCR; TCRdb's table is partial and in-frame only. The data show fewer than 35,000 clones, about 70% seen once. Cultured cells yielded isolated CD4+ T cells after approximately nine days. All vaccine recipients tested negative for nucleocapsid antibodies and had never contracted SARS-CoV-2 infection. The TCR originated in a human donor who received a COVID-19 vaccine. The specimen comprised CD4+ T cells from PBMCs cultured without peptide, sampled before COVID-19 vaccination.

This CDR3 is CASSLAVDRGQKSNQPQHF. The CDR3 region has the DNA TGCGCCAGCAGCTTGGCGGTGGACAGGGGGCAAAAAAGCAATCAGCCCCAGCATTTT. The chain recombines TRBV5-1 with TRBJ1-5; 11 bases are shared with TRBD1. With V trimmed by 0 bases and J by 1 base, 9 bases remained unmatched. Per the germline V gene, CDR1 is SGHRS and CDR2 is YFSETQ. CDR3 length equals 19 residues.